This paragraph covers one T cell receptor (beta chain) sequence. Its antigen is not known. The CDR3 sequence is 15 residues long. V lost 4 bases and J 1 base, leaving 13 bases between the germline ends. Germline values: CDR1 SGDLS, CDR2 YYNGEE. This sample was taken from a study of blood T cells in healthy people across ages. Study-wide points: Donor CMV infection status was unknown, possibly confounding age-related changes in expanded clonotypes. Both higher diversity and more naive CD4+ cells marked long-lived donors when set against aged donors. Observed TCR beta diversity per million T cells went down as age went up. This fall followed a roughly linear course with age.

PCR was performed a second time for about 6 to 11 cycles using a sample-barcoded 5' primer and a J-beta primer mix. Template switching added a 12-random-nucleotide identifier to every cDNA molecule. From the 5' RACE reads, TCRdb called clonotypes with MiXCR, one entry per CDR3 protein. In the table there are roughly 640,000 distinct CDR3 sequences, about 30% of which are singletons. This rearrangement joins TRBV9 to TRBJ2-3; tentatively, D is TRBD1 or TRBD2 (5 bases each). The TCR comes from a woman older than 75 in good health. The sequenced sample consisted of blood. The CDR3 nucleotides are TGTGCCAGCAGCCAACTGGGGGATCGCACAGATACGCAGTATTTT. Translating gives CASSQLGDRTDTQYF.